Sequencing of this T cell receptor (beta chain) was carried out in a study of cytomegalovirus exposure and HLA in healthy donors. Study conclusions and caveats: In a later analysis, donors in an Asian-associated ancestry cluster reportedly had fewer N-insertions in productive TCRs than the cohort mean.

The PCR had 60 Vbeta and 13 Jbeta primers. Generated by immunoSEQ multiplex PCR, the TCRdb table keeps only in-frame clones and is missing some. The sample consists of some 180,000 clones, around 80% of them appearing once. V lost 3 bases, J lost 10 bases, and 22 bases lay in between. The germline V gene has CDR1 SGHTA and CDR2 FQGTGA. The CDR3 has 17 residues. As to this clone: Its matching antigen is unknown.

This chain links TRBV7-3 with TRBJ1-6; a possible D gene is TRBD1 (6 bases). Sequencing used PBMCs. The source is a woman aged 25 to 45 in good health and CMV-seronegative. The CDR3 reads CASSLTGTSRRRSPLHF. In DNA, the CDR3 is TGTGCCAGCAGCTTGACCGGGACATCAAGGAGACGGTCACCCCTCCACTTT.